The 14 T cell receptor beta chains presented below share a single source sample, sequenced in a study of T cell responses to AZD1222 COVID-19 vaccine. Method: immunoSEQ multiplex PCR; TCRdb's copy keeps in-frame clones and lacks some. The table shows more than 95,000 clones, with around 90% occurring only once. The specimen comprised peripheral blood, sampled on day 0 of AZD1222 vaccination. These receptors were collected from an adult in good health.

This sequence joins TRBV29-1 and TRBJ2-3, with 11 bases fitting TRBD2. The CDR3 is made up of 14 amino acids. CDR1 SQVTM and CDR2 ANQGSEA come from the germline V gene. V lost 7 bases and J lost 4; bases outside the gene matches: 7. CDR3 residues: CSGSSGGAADTQYF. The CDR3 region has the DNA TGCAGCGGGAGTAGCGGGGGGGCTGCAGATACGCAGTATTTT.

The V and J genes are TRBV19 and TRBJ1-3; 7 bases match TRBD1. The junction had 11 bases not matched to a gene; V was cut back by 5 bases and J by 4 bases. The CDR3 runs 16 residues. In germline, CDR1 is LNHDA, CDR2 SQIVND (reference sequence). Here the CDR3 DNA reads TGTGCCAGTAGTTTCGGTGGAGGGGGCTCCGGAAACACCATATATTTT. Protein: CASSFGGGGSGNTIYF.

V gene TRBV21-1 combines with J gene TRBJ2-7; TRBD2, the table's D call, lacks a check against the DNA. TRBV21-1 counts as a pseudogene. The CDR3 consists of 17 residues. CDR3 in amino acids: CASRRGGPTVRGYEQYF. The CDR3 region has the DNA TGTGCCAGCCGAAGGGGGGGGCCTACCGTCCGGGGCTACGAGCAGTACTTC.

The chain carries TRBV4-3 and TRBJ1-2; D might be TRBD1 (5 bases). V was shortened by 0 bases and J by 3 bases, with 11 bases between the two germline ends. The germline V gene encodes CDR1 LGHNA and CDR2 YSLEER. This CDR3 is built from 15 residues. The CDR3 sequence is CASSQDVRGYYGYTF. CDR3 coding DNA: TGCGCCAGCAGCCAAGATGTCCGGGGGTACTATGGCTACACCTTC.

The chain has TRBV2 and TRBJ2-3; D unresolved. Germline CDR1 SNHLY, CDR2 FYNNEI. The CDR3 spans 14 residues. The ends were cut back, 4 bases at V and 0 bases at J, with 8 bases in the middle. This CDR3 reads CASSATKSTDTQYF. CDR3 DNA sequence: TGTGCCAGCAGTGCCACAAAAAGCACAGATACGCAGTATTTT. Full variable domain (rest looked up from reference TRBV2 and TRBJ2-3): EPEVTQTPSHQVTQMGQEVILRCVPISNHLYFYWYRQILGQKVEFLVSFYNNEISEKSEIFDDQFSVERPDGSNFTLKIRSTKLEDSAMYFCASSATKSTDTQYFGPGTRLTVL.

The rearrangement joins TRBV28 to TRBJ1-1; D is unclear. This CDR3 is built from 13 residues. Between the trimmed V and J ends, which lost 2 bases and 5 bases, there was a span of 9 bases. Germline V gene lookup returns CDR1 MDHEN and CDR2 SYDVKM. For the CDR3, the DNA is TGTGCCAGCAGTTTAGCAGGTTTTACTGAAGCTTTCTTT. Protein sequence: CASSLAGFTEAFF.

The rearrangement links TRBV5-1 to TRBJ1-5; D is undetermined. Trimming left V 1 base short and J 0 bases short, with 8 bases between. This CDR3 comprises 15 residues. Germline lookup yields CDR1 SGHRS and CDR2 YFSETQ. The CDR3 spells CASSLNGNSNQPQHF. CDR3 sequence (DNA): TGCGCCAGCAGCTTGAACGGGAATAGCAATCAGCCCCAGCATTTT.

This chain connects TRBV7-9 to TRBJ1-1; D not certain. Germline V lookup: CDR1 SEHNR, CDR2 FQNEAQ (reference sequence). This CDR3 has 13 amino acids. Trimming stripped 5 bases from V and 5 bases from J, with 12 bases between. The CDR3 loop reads CASSPGRETEAFF. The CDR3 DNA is TGTGCCAGCAGCCCTGGACGGGAGACTGAAGCTTTCTTT.

CDR3 bases: TGTGCCAGCAGCCGCGGACAGGGAAGACTCCCCTACGAGCAGTACTTC. Translating gives CASSRGQGRLPYEQYF. The gene calls are TRBV5-4 and TRBJ2-7; 8 bases are a match to TRBD1. Germline-derived CDR1 and CDR2 are SGHNT and YYREEE (reference sequence). The CDR3 loop spans 16 amino acids. V shed 4 bases and J 2 bases; nucleotides not matched to a gene: 11.

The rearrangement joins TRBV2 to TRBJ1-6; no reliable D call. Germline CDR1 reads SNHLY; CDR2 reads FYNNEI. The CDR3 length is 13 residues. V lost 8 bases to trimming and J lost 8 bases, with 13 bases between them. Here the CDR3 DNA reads TGTGCCAGCGGTAGGGTCCGGGATTCACCCCTCCACTTT. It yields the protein CASGRVRDSPLHF.

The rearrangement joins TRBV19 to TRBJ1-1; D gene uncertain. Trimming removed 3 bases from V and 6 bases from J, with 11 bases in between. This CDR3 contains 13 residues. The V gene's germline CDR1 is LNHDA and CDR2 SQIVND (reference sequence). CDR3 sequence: CASSIGERAEAFF. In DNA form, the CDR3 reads TGTGCCAGTAGTATTGGAGAACGTGCTGAAGCTTTCTTT.

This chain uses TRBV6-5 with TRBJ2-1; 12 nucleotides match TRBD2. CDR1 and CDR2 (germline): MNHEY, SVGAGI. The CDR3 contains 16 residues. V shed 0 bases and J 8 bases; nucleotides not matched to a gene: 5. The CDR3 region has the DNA TGTGCCAGCAGTTACTCCCTAGCGGGAGGGGTGGATGAGCAGTTCTTC. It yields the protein CASSYSLAGGVDEQFF.

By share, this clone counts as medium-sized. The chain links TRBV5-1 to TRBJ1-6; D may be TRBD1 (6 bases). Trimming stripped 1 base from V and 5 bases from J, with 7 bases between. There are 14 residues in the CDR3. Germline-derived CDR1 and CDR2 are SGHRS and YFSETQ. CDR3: CASSLNRDNSPLHF. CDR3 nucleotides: TGCGCCAGCAGCTTGAACAGGGATAATTCACCCCTCCACTTT.

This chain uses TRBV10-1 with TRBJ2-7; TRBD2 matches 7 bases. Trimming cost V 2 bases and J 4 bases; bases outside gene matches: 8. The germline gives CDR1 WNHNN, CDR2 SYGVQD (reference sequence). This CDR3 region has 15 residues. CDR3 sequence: CASSERQGLLYEQYF. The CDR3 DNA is TGCGCCAGCAGTGAGAGGCAGGGACTATTATACGAGCAGTACTTC.